Listed below are T cell receptor beta chains from one sample, sequenced in a study of blood T cell repertoires in COVID-19. TCRdb's copy holds only in-frame clones and misses some; the assay was immunoSEQ multiplex PCR. This table has 400,000 or so clones, about nine tenths appearing once. The sample taken for sequencing was peripheral blood. Receptor source: a woman aged 40 to 49 with COVID-19, enrolled during active disease. Both conserved end residues are part of each CDR3. D genes are given only for firm matches. Size is omitted from some rows. Given values are once, few, many or a class for expanded clones.

abundance | d_gene | j_gene | v_gene | CDR3aa | CDR3nt
- | TRBD2 | TRBJ2-1 | TRBV9 | CASSSGASGVNEQFF | TGTGCCAGCAGCTCTGGGGCTAGCGGGGTCAATGAGCAGTTCTTC
- | - | TRBJ1-1 | TRBV30 | CAWMIEKLMNTEAFF | TGTGCCTGGATGATCGAGAAACTCATGAACACTGAAGCTTTCTTT
- | TRBD2 | TRBJ2-5 | TRBV5-8 | CASSGIGGQETQYF | TGTGCCAGCAGCGGGATCGGGGGGCAAGAGACCCAGTACTTC
- | TRBD2 | TRBJ2-3 | TRBV4-3 | CASSQEGLAGSTDTQYF | TGCGCCAGCAGCCAAGAAGGACTAGCGGGGAGCACAGATACGCAGTATTTT
- | TRBD2 | TRBJ2-2 | TRBV29-1 | CSVKLLAGGTGELFF | TGCAGCGTTAAACTCCTAGCGGGAGGTACCGGGGAGCTGTTTTTT
- | - | TRBJ2-1 | TRBV5-1 | CASSATGLSSYNEQFF | TGCGCCAGCTCTGCCACAGGGCTGAGCTCCTACAATGAGCAGTTCTTC
- | TRBD2 | TRBJ2-3 | TRBV14 | CASSLIAGGRADTQYF | TGTGCCAGCAGCCTCATAGCGGGGGGGCGAGCAGATACGCAGTATTTT
- | - | TRBJ2-7 | TRBV7-9 | CASSVARAGPYEQYF | TGTGCCAGCAGCGTCGCCAGGGCAGGACCCTACGAGCAGTACTTC
- | - | TRBJ2-7 | TRBV5-1 | CASSLEARSYEQYF | TGCGCCAGCAGCTTGGAGGCCCGGAGCTACGAGCAGTACTTC
- | - | TRBJ1-2 | TRBV29-1 | CSVQVLNYGYTF | TGCAGCGTTCAGGTTCTGAACTATGGCTACACCTTC
- | TRBD2 | TRBJ2-1 | TRBV5-8 | CASRTSGGYNEQFF | TGTGCCAGCAGAACTAGCGGGGGATACAATGAGCAGTTCTTC
- | TRBD1 | TRBJ2-1 | TRBV27 | CASSLVVGTGSRNEQFF | TGTGCCAGCAGTTTAGTGGTCGGGACAGGAAGCCGCAATGAGCAGTTCTTC
- | - | TRBJ1-6 | TRBV5-4 | CAGSGTNSPLHF | TGTGCCGGATCCGGGACAAACTCACCCCTCCACTTT
- | TRBD2 | TRBJ2-3 | TRBV28 | CASTDNDSGTRADTQYF | TGTGCCAGCACTGATAACGATAGCGGGACAAGGGCAGATACGCAGTATTTT
- | - | TRBJ2-1 | TRBV5-1 | CASSMPPGGNEQFF | TGCGCCAGCAGCATGCCGCCCGGGGGCAATGAGCAGTTCTTC
- | - | TRBJ2-2 | TRBV5-1 | CASSLGVNTGELFF | TGCGCCAGCAGCTTGGGCGTGAACACCGGGGAGCTGTTTTTT
- | - | TRBJ2-2 | TRBV12-3/TRBV12-4 | CASTDSTGELFF | TGTGCCAGCACCGACAGCACCGGGGAGCTGTTTTTT
- | TRBD1 | TRBJ2-7 | TRBV18 | CASSPGQGGEQYF | TGTGCCAGCTCACCCGGACAGGGCGGCGAGCAGTACTTC
- | TRBD1 | TRBJ2-2 | TRBV5-1 | CASSFLPPGQSGELFF | TGCGCCAGCAGCTTTTTACCACCGGGACAGTCCGGGGAGCTGTTTTTT
- | - | TRBJ1-5 | TRBV28 | CASSLGAGSYQPQHF | TGTGCCAGCAGTTTGGGGGCAGGATCGTATCAGCCCCAGCATTTT
- | - | TRBJ1-5 | TRBV6-6 | CASGGANQPQHF | TGTGCCAGCGGAGGTGCGAATCAGCCCCAGCATTTT
- | - | TRBJ2-5 | TRBV5-1 | CASSSSESAETQYF | TGCGCCAGCAGCAGCTCGGAGTCGGCAGAGACCCAGTACTTC
- | TRBD2 | TRBJ2-3 | TRBV6-4 | CASSEEIGGGADTQYF | TGTGCCAGCAGTGAGGAGATCGGCGGGGGGGCAGATACGCAGTATTTT
few | TRBD2 | TRBJ2-7 | TRBV4-1 | CASSQDLGAGVGEQYF | TGCGCCAGCAGCCAAGACTTGGGAGCGGGAGTAGGCGAGCAGTACTTC
few | TRBD1 | TRBJ1-4 | TRBV28 | CASRPQTGIPTNEKLFF | TGTGCCAGCAGGCCTCAGACAGGGATCCCCACTAATGAAAAACTGTTTTTT
- | - | TRBJ1-2 | TRBV19 | CASRLDGDYGYTF | TGTGCCAGTCGACTAGACGGAGACTATGGCTACACCTTC
- | TRBD1 | TRBJ2-3 | TRBV19 | CASSPGQGRFTDTQYF | TGTGCCAGTAGCCCGGGACAGGGGCGTTTCACCGATACGCAGTATTTT
- | - | TRBJ2-7 | TRBV10-3 | CAISEPIGTGAYEQYF | TGTGCCATCAGTGAGCCAATAGGGACGGGAGCCTACGAGCAGTACTTC
- | TRBD1 | TRBJ2-2 | TRBV6-6 | CASSATGDNTGELFF | TGTGCCAGCAGCGCCACAGGGGACAACACCGGGGAGCTGTTTTTT
- | TRBD1 | TRBJ1-1 | TRBV4-2 | CASSQAQGTGKTEAFF | TGTGCCAGCAGCCAGGCCCAAGGGACAGGGAAAACTGAAGCTTTCTTT
- | - | TRBJ1-2 | TRBV4-1 | CASSLTQLGGINYGYTF | TGCGCCAGCAGCCTTACCCAGTTGGGAGGGATTAACTATGGCTACACCTTC